The entry below describes one TCR beta chain. Germline V lookup: CDR1 GTSNPN, CDR2 SVGIG (reference sequence). Trimming took off 7 bases at V and 4 bases at J, with 13 bases between the two ends. The CDR3 runs to 12 residues. Per the original data handling: Amplified reference gene primers provided the basis for estimating nucleated cell counts. Profiling relied on immunoSEQ multiplex PCR, and the TCRdb table lists in-frame clones only, not all of them. V, J and clone size are those of that table, while D and trimming were read from the DNA. The sample has about 84,000 clones, 80% to 90% seen once. The sample belongs to a study of blood T cell repertoires in COVID-19.

V is TRBV30 and J is TRBJ1-1; D might be TRBD1 (5 bases). The sequencing sample was made of peripheral blood. The receptor's source is an elderly man with active or convalescent COVID-19. CDR3: CASARVATEAFF. Here the CDR3 DNA reads TGTGCCTCGGCCAGGGTCGCCACTGAAGCTTTCTTT.